The clone carrying this T cell receptor (beta chain) has ten or more counts. There are 13 residues in the CDR3. Trimming removed 7 bases from V and 8 bases from J, with 16 bases in between. Per the germline V gene, CDR1 is LNHNV and CDR2 is YYDKDF (reference sequence). MiXCR was run by TCRdb on the RT-PCR reads, yielding one entry per CDR3 protein. The repertoire has hundreds of thousands of distinct CDR3 sequences, 14% of them found once; the top ten carry about 3.6%. The TCR sequence derives from a female donor in good health, serving as a healthy control. The chain carries TRBV15 and TRBJ2-3; a possible D gene is TRBD2 (6 bases). Material: memory CD4+ T cells from blood. The DNA of the CDR3 is TGTGCCACCAACCTACAACTAGCTGGTACGCAGTATTTT. This gives the protein CATNLQLAGTQYF.